This record looks at one T cell receptor beta chain sequence and its context. This receptor's antigen is unknown. No much larger clone exists at a distance of one base, and base qualities are not known. V loses 2 bases, J loses 0 bases, and the germline ends lie 4 bases apart. The CDR3 runs 14 amino acids, cysteine and phenylalanine included. Kept here is only the CDR3 DNA, which spans 42 bases and is read in frame from base 1. In the germline V gene, CDR1 corresponds to SGHTA and CDR2 to FQGTGA. The sample belongs to a study of shared clonotypes between healthy human individuals (dated by TCRdb to the early 2020s). For the wider study: Two women and a few men aged 18 to 49 years were included in the cohort. Leukapheresis yielded between about 0.85 and 9.5 billion PBMCs per donor. To increase sequencing depth and limit assay-specific biases, TCR repertoire library preparation and sequencing were carried out by different laboratories using diverse techniques. To estimate repertoire size and how much clonotypes are shared between individuals, the study performed deep sequencing of blood TCR repertoires from a few healthy adults. For each donor, CD4 naive and CD4 memory were each run on three plates, CD8 naive on two plates, and CD8 memory on one plate.

The full study reports these points: Higher generation probabilities were observed for clonotypes shared by all four sorted-subset donors than for non-shared clonotypes. Sampling was limited to blood, and TCR repertoires in tissue likely differ from TCR repertoires in blood. When a handful of donors were compared, the shared fraction of clonotypes was 5% to 6.5% for naive CD4, 3.5% for naive CD8, 2.3% for memory CD4, and less than 0.5% for memory CD8. Because the study included a small number of donors, the genetic and exposure-history diversity represented was limited. Pairwise subsampling indicated that sequencing depth was expected to affect the degree of clonotype sharing among donors. Incomplete sequencing was indicated by rarefaction of sorted-subset datasets, despite the large sequencing depth. Naive subsets generally had larger estimated clonotype richness than memory subsets.

Healthy HIV-negative adults with no recently reported acute infections or vaccinations were included as donors. Every donor was a Caucasian adult living in Nashville, Tennessee, USA. CD4+ T cells were enriched through magnetic negative selection, after which naive cells were positively selected on CD45RA and the remaining negative fraction served as the memory subset. After blood collection by leukapheresis, PBMCs were isolated using Ficoll-Histopaque density gradient centrifugation and then cryopreserved in the vapor phase of liquid nitrogen. Purity and quantity of every magnetically sorted T cell population were checked by analytical flow cytometry. Genomic DNA was isolated from every sorted fraction and measured by UV absorbance on a Nanodrop 2000c. Using the deep immunoSEQ assay, TCR CDR3 regions were amplified from genomic DNA by multiplex PCR. Extracted genomic DNA from each cell subset was distributed evenly across all wells of several immunoSEQ 96-well plates, and each plate was treated as a replicate. For sorted subsets, 200 ng of genomic DNA, equivalent to roughly 33,000 T cell genomes, went into each replicate PCR. Purified libraries were quantified with a Qubit 3.0 fluorometer, sized on a Bioanalyzer 2100, and re-quantified with the KAPA Library Quantification kit. Each immunoSEQ 96-well plate was sequenced on its own single-read 150-cycle Illumina NextSeq 550 flow cell. The authors' pipeline ran thus. The immunoSEQ output contained only junctional sequences without quality scores, so filtering could not match that applied to full-length reads. Sequences were annotated with PyIR, a Python wrapper for IgBLAST v1.9, and V/J genes and CDR3 were assigned using IMGT germline references. Any read was removed if the V/J assignment was weak (E-value above 1e-6), the CDR3 was missing, or the read contained stop codons, out-of-frame junctions, or ambiguous translated residues. V3J clonotypes were defined as sequences sharing the same inferred V gene, J gene, and CDR3 amino acid sequence. The percentage overlap between two repertoires was calculated by dividing the number of shared unique clonotypes by the size of the smaller repertoire. RTK rarefaction, the Chao1 estimator, and Recon v2.1 estimates of unobserved clonotypes were used to assess repertoire richness. OLGA was used to compute generation probabilities for all TCRbeta clonotypes that the gDNA method yielded from a few donors. What TCRdb holds here is the immuneACCESS table cut down to in-frame rearrangements. Part of the clones is not present; checked against another copy, under half of the missing clones reflect an unresolved V gene, and the others are unexplained. The V and J calls and the clone size are those of that table, but D and trimming were determined from the DNA. Within this sample are around 2,000,000 clones, with 95% of them counted one time only. The top ten hold 0.13% of the sample.

What was sequenced was naive CD4+ T cells sorted from blood. The cell subset or site tag for this specimen amounts to: CD45RA+ positively selected. The TCR comes from a man between 18 and 35 years old in good health. The chain employs TRBV7-3 and TRBJ2-2, with the identity of the D gene unclear. CDR3 reads: CASSLATNTGELFF. The DNA sequence reads TGTGCCAGCAGCTTAGCGACGAACACCGGGGAGCTGTTTTTT.